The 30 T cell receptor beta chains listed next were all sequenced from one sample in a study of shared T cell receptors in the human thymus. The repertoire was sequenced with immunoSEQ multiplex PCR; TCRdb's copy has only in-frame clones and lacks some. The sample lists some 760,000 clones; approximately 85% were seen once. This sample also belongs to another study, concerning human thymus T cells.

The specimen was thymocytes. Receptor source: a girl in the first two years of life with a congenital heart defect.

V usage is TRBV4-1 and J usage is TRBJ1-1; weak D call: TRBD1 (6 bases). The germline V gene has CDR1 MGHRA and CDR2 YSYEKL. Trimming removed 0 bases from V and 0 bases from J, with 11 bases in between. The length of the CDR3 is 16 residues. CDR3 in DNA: TGCGCCAGCAGCCAAGAGGTTCAGGGGATGAACACTGAAGCTTTCTTT. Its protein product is CASSQEVQGMNTEAFF.

The CDR3 coding sequence is TGCGCCAGCAGCCCGTCCGGGGTCCATTATGGCTACACCTTC. Amino acids: CASSPSGVHYGYTF. This chain joins TRBV4-3 and TRBJ1-2; D remains ambiguous. CDR3 length: 14 residues. CDR1 is LGHNA, CDR2 YSLEER, per germline. V shed 4 bases and J shed 5 bases, with 14 bases lying between them.

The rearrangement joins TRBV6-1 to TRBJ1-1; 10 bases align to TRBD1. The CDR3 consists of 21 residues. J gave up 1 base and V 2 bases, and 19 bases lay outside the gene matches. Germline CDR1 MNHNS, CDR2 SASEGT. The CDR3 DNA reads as TGTGCCAGCAGTGAATGGACCCGGGACAGGGGAGGCCGTTCCCCGAACACTGAAGCTTTCTTT. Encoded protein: CASSEWTRDRGGRSPNTEAFF.

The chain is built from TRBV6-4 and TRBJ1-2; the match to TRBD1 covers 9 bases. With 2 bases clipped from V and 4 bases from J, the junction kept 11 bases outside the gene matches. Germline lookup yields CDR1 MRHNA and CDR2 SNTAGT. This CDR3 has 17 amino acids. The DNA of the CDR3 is TGTGCCAGCAGTGACGGGTTTCTGGGACAGGGTGGCTATGGCTACACCTTC. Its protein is CASSDGFLGQGGYGYTF.

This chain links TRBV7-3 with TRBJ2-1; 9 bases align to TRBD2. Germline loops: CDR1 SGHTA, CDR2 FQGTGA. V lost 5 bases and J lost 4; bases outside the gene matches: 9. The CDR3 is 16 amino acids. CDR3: CASSGGESGGYNEQFF. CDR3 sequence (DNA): TGTGCCAGCAGCGGCGGAGAGAGCGGGGGGTACAATGAGCAGTTCTTC.

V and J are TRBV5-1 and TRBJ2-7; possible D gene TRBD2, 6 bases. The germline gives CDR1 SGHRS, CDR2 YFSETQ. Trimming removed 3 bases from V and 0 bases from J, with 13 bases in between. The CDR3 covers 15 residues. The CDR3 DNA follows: TGCGCCAGCAGCTGGGGTGTGCGGGGCTCCTACGAGCAGTACTTC. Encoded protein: CASSWGVRGSYEQYF.

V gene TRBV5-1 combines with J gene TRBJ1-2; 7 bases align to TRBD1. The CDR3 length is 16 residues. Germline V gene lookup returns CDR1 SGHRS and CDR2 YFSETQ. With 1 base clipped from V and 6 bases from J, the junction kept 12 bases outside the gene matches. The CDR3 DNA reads TGCGCCAGCAGCTTGACAGGGGCCATGCAAGATGATGGCTACACCTTC. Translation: CASSLTGAMQDDGYTF.

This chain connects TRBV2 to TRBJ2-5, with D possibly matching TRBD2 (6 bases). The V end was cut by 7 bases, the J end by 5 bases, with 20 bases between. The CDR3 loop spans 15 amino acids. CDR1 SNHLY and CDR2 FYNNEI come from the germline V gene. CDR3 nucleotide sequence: TGTGCCAGCATGGGGGGTCGAACCAACGGCGAGACCCAGTACTTC. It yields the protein CASMGGRTNGETQYF.

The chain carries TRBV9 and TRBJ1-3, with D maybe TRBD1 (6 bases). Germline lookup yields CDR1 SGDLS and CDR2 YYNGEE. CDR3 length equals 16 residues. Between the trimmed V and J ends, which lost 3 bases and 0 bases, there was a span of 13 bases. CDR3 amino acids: CASSGQETDSGNTIYF. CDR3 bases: TGTGCCAGCAGCGGACAGGAAACAGACTCTGGAAACACCATATATTTT.

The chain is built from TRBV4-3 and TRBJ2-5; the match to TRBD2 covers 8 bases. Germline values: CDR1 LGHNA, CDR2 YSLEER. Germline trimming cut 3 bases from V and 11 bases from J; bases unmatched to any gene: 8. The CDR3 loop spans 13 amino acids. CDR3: CASSHGGASGQYF. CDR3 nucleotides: TGCGCCAGCAGCCACGGGGGGGCCTCTGGGCAGTACTTC.

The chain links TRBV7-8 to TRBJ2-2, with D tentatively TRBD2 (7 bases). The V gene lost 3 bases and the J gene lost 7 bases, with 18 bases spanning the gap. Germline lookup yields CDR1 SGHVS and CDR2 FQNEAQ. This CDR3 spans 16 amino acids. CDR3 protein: CASSFDKGGRDGELFF. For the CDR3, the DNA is TGTGCCAGCAGCTTCGATAAGGGGGGGAGGGACGGGGAGCTGTTTTTT.

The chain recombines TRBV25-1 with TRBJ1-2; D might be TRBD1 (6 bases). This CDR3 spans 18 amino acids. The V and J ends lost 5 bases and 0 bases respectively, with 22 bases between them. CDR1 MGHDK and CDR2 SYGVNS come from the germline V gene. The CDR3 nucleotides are TGTGCCAGCAGTCCAACGGTCAGGGGCTGCTCTGCTAACTATGGCTACACCTTC. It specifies CASSPTVRGCSANYGYTF.

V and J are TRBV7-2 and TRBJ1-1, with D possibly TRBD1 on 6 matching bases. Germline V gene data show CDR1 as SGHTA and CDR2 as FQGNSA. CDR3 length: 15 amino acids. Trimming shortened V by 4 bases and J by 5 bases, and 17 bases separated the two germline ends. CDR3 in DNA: TGTGCCAGCAGCTCGTTCGGACAGCGGGGGACTGAAGCTTTCTTT. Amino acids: CASSSFGQRGTEAFF.

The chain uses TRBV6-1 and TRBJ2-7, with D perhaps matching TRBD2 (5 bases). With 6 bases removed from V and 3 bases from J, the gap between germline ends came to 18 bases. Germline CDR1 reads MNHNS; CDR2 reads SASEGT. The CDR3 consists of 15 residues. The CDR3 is CASRRSRVLNYEQYF. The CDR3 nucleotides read TGTGCCAGCAGACGTTCGCGGGTACTGAACTACGAGCAGTACTTC.

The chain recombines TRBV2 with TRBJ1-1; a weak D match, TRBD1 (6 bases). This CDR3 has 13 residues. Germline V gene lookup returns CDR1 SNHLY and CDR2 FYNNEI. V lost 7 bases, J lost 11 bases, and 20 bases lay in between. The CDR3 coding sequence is TGTGCCAGCACGGGGGGGCGTGGCCAATGGGCTTTCTTT. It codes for CASTGGRGQWAFF.

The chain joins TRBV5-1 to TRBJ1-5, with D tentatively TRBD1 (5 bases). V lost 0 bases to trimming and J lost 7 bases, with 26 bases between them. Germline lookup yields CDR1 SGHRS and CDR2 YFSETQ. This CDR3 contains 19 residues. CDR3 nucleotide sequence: TGCGCCAGCAGCTTGGATTGCTTGGGGGAGGGAGAGGTGTACCAGCCCCAGCATTTT. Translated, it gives CASSLDCLGEGEVYQPQHF. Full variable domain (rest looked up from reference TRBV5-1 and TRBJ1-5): KAGVTQTPRYLIKTRGQQVTLSCSPISGHRSVSWYQQTPGQGLQFLFEYFSETQRNKGNFPGRFSGRQFSNSRSEMNVSTLELGDSALYLCASSLDCLGEGEVYQPQHFGDGTRLSIL.

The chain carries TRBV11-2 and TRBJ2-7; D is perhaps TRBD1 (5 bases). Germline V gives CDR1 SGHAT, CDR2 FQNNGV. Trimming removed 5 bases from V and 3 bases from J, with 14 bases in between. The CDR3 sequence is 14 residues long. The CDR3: CASSVLKDNYEQYF. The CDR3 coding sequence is TGTGCCAGCAGCGTCCTCAAGGACAACTACGAGCAGTACTTC.

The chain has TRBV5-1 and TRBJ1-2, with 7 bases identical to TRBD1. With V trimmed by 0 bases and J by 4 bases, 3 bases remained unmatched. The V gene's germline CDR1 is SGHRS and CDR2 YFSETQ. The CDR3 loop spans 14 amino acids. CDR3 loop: CASSLVDRVYGYTF. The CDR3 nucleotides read TGCGCCAGCAGCTTGGTAGACAGGGTCTATGGCTACACCTTC.

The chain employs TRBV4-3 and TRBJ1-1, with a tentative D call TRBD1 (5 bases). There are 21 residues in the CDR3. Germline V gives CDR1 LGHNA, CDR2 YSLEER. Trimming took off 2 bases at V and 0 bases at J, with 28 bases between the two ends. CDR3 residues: CASSQKLSGAGGWRMNTEAFF. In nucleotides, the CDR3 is TGCGCCAGCAGCCAAAAACTTAGCGGGGCAGGTGGTTGGAGGATGAACACTGAAGCTTTCTTT.

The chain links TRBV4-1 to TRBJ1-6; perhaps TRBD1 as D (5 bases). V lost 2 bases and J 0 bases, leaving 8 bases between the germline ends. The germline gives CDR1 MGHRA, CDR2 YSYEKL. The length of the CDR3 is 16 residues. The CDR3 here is CASSQRQSSYNSPLHF. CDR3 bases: TGCGCCAGCAGCCAAAGACAGAGCTCCTATAATTCACCCCTCCACTTT.

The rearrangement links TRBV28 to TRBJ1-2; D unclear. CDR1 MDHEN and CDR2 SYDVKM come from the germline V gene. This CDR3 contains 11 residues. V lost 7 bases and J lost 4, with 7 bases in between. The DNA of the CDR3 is TGTGCCAGCAAACAGTCCTATGGCTACACCTTC. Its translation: CASKQSYGYTF.

CDR3: CASRTRGGGYTF. The DNA for the CDR3 is TGTGCCAGCAGAACCAGGGGTGGTGGCTACACCTTC. The chain couples TRBV5-4 to TRBJ1-2; a weak D match, TRBD1 (6 bases). Per the germline V gene, CDR1 is SGHNT and CDR2 is YYREEE (reference sequence). V was pared by 5 bases and J by 7 bases, with 12 bases between. This CDR3 is 12 amino acids long.

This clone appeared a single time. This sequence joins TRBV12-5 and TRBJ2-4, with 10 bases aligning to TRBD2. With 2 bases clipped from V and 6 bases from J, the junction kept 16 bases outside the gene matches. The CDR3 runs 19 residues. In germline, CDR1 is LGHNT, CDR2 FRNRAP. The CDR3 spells CASGLRPGLAERYGNIQYF. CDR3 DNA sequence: TGTGCTAGTGGTTTGCGTCCTGGACTAGCGGAGAGGTATGGAAACATTCAGTACTTC.

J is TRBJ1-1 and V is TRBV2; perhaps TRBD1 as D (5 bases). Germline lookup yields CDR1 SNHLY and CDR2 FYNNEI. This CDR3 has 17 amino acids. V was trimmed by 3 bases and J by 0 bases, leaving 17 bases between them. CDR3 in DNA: TGTGCCAGCAGTGAGGGGAGGGGCCGACCAGTGAACACTGAAGCTTTCTTT. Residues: CASSEGRGRPVNTEAFF.

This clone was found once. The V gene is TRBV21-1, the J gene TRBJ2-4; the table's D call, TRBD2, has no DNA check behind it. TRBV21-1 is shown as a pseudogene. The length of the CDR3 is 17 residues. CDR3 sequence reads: CASSKFLPSVSKNIQYF. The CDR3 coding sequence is TGTGCCAGCAGCAAATTCCTCCCTAGCGTCAGCAAAAACATTCAGTACTTC.

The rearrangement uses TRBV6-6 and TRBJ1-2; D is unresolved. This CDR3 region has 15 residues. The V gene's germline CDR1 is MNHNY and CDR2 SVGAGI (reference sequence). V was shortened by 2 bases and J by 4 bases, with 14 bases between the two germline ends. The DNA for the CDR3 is TGTGCCAGCAGTTACGACTCCGACCCTGCCTATGGCTACACCTTC. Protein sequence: CASSYDSDPAYGYTF.

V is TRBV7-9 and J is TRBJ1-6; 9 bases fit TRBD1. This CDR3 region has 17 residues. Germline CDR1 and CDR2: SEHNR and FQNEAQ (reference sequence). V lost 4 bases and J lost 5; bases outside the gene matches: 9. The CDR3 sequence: CASSSHWGQGHNSPLHF. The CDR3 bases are TGTGCCAGCAGCTCTCACTGGGGACAGGGACATAATTCACCCCTCCACTTT.

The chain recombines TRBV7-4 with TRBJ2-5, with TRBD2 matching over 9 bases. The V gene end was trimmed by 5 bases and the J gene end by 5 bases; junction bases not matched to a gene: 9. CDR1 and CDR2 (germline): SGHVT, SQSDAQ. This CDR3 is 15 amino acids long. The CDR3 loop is CASSPSGGGAETQYF. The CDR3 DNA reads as TGTGCCAGCAGCCCAAGTGGCGGGGGGGCGGAGACCCAGTACTTC.

The CDR3 nucleotides read TGTGCCAGCAGCTTAGGCGGGGCGGGGGATGAGCAGTTCTTC. Protein sequence: CASSLGGAGDEQFF. The chain joins TRBV7-8 to TRBJ2-1; 7 bases fit TRBD2. This CDR3 is 14 amino acids long. The V gene end was trimmed by 1 base and the J gene end by 8 bases; junction bases not matched to a gene: 5. In germline, CDR1 is SGHVS, CDR2 FQNEAQ.

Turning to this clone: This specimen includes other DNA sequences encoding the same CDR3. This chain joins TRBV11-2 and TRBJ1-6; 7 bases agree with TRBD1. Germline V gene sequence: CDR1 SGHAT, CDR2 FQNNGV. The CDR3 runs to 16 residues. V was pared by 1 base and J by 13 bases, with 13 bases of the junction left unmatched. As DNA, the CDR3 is TGTGCCAGCAGCTTAGGAGCGTCAGGGACAGAATCCCCCCTCCACTTT. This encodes CASSLGASGTESPLHF. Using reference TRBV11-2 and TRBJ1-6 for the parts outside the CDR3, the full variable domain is EAGVAQSPRYKIIEKRQSVAFWCNPISGHATLYWYQQILGQGPKLLIQFQNNGVVDDSQLPKDRFSAERLKGVDSTLKIQPAKLEDSAVYLCASSLGASGTESPLHFGNGTRLTVT.